The source of this T cell receptor (beta chain) is a study of T cell responses to AZD1222 COVID-19 vaccine. Study results and limitations: Just five or six AZD1222 recipients were seropositive at baseline.

Remarks on this clone: The antigen remains undetermined.

TCRdb's table, derived via immunoSEQ multiplex PCR, lists solely in-frame clones and lacks some. This table has roughly 160,000 clones, 90% to 95% appearing once. The sample consisted of peripheral blood, taken on day 0 of AZD1222 vaccination. The TCR was taken from an adult in good health.

CDR3 nucleotides: TGCGCCAGCAGCCAAGAACGTACGAGTATGGAGACCCAGTACTTC. Its protein product is CASSQERTSMETQYF. The chain joins TRBV4-1 to TRBJ2-5; D gene ambiguous. There are 15 residues in the CDR3. CDR1 and CDR2 (germline): MGHRA, YSYEKL. V was cut by 0 bases and J by 5 bases, with 13 bases left in between.